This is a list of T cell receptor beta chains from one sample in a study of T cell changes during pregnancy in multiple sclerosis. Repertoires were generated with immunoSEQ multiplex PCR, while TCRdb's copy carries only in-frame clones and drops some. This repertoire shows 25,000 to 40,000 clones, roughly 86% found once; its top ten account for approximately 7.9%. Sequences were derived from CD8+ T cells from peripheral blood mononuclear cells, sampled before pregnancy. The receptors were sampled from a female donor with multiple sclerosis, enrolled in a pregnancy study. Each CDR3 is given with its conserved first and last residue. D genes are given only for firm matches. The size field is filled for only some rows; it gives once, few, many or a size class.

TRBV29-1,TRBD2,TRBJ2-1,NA,TGCAGCGTTTCCCCCCCGTTGACTAGCGGGATATATGGGTACAATGAGCAGTTCTTC,CSVSPPLTSGIYGYNEQFF
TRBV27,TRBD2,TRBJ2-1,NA,TGTGCCAGCAGTTTATCGCCTAGCGGGGTGGGCAATGAGCAGTTCTTC,CASSLSPSGVGNEQFF
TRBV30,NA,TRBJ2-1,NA,TGTGCCTGGAGTGAAGGCGGCAATGAGCAGTTCTTC,CAWSEGGNEQFF
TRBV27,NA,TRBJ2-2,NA,TGTGCCAGCAGCTATAACACCGGGGAGCTGTTTTTT,CASSYNTGELFF
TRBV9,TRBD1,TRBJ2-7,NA,TGTGCCAGCAGCGTAGACGGCTCGGGACAGCCCTACGAGCAGTACTTC,CASSVDGSGQPYEQYF
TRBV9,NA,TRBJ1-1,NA,TGTGCCAGCAGCGAGGCCCCAGGGGACACTGAAGCTTTCTTT,CASSEAPGDTEAFF
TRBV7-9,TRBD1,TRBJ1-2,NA,TGTGCCAGCAGCTTCCCCGGGACAGGGGAAGAGCTGCGTGGCTACACCTTC,CASSFPGTGEELRGYTF
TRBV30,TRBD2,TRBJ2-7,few,TGTGCCTGGAGTGTATCTAGCGGAACCTACGAGCAGTACTTC,CAWSVSSGTYEQYF
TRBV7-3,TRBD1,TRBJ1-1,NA,TGTGCCAGCAGCGTACCGACAGGGATAGGAACTGAAGCTTTCTTT,CASSVPTGIGTEAFF
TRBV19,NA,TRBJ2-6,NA,TGTGCCAGCCGCATAGGGGGCTCTGGGGCCAACGTCCTGACTTTC,CASRIGGSGANVLTF
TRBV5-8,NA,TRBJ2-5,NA,TGTGCCAGCACACCGCAGGGGGGCGCGGAGACCCAGTACTTC,CASTPQGGAETQYF
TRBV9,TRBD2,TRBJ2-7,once,TGTGCCAGCAGCGCGTCTAGCGGGCTCTCCTACGAGCAGTACTTC,CASSASSGLSYEQYF